This TCR beta chain was retrieved from a study of T cells in Graves' hyperthyroidism and ophthalmopathy. V shed 3 bases and J 0 bases; nucleotides not matched to a gene: 7. The CDR3 is 18 amino acids. Germline-derived CDR1 and CDR2 are SGDLS and YYNGEE. Diagnoses were made from clinical symptoms, serum measures (thyroxine and TRAb), thyroid ultrasound and orbital computed tomography. TCR beta CDR3 regions were amplified from RNA. A first-round RT-PCR of the TCR CDR3 used the HTBI primer set. One entry per CDR3 protein results from TCRdb running MiXCR on the multiplex PCR reads. The data show some 620,000 distinct CDR3 sequences, under 20% seen once.

What was sequenced was blood. This chain uses TRBV9 with TRBJ2-6; 9 nucleotides agree with TRBD1. The TCR comes from a woman in her 30s with Graves' hyperthyroidism. The CDR3 nucleotides read TGTGCCAGCAGCGACCCCCGGGACAGGGTCTCTGGGGCCAACGTCCTGACTTTC. It translates to CASSDPRDRVSGANVLTF.